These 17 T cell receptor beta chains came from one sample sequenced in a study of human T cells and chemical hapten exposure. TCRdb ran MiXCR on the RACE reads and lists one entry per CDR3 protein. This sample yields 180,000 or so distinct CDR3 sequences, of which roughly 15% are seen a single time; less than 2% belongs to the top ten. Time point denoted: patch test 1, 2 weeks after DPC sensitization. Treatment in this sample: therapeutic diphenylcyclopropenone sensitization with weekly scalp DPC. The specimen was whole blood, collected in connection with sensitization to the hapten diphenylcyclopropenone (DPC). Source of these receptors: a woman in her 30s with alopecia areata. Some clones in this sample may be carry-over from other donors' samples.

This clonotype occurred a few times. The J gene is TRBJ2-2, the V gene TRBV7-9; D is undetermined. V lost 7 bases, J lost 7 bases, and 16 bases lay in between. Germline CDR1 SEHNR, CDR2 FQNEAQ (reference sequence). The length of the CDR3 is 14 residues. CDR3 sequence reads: CASTQRTKGGELFF. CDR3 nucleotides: TGTGCCAGCACCCAACGAACGAAAGGCGGGGAGCTGTTTTTT.

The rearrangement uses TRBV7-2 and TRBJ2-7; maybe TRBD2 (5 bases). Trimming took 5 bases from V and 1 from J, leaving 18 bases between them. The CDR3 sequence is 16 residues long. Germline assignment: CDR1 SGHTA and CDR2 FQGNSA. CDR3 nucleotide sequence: TGTGCCAGCAGCCCGGGTTCCGGGAAAACATCCTACGAGCAGTACTTC. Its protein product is CASSPGSGKTSYEQYF.

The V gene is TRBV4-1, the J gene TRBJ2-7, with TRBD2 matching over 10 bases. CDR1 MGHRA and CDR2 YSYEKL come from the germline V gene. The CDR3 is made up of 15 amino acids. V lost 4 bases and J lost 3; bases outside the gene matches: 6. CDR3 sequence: CASSPWTSGYYEQYF. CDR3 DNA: TGCGCCAGCAGCCCCTGGACTAGCGGCTACTACGAGCAGTACTTC.

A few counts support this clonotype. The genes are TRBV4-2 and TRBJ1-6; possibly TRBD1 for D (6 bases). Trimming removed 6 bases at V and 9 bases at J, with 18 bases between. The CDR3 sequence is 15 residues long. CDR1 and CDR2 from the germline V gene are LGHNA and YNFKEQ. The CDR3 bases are TGTGCCAGCAGTCTACAGGGAAGTGTTGGTTCACCCCTCCACTTT. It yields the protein CASSLQGSVGSPLHF.

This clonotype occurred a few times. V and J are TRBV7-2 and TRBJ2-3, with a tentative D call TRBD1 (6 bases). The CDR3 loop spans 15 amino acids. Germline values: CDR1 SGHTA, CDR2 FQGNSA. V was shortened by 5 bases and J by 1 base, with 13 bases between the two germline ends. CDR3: CASSRSGVRTDTQYF. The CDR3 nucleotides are TGTGCCAGCAGCCGGTCAGGGGTCCGCACAGATACGCAGTATTTT.

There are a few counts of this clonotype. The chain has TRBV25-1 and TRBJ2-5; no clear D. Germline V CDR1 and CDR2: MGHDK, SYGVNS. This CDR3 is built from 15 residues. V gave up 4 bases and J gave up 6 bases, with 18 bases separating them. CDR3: CASSALSGRPKTQYF. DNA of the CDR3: TGTGCCAGCAGTGCCCTAAGTGGGCGGCCGAAGACCCAGTACTTC.

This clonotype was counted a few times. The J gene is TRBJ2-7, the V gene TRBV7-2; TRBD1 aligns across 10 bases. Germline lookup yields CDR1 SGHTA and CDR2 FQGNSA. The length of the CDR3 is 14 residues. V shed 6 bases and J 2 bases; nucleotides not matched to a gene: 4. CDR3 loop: CASSYDRGPYEQYF. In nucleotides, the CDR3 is TGTGCCAGCAGTTACGACAGGGGGCCCTACGAGCAGTACTTC.

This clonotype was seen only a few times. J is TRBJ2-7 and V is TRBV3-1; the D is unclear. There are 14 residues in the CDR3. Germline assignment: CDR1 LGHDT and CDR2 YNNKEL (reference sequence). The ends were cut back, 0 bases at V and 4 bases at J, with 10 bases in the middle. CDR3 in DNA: TGTGCCAGCAGCCAAGATGGCAGGCGGTACGAGCAGTACTTC. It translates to CASSQDGRRYEQYF.

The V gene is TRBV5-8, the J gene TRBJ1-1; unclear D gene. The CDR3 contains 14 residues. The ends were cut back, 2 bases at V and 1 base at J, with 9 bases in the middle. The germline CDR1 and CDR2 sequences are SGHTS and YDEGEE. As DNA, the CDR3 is TGTGCCAGCAGCTTCTGGCAAGAGAACACTGAAGCTTTCTTT. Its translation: CASSFWQENTEAFF.

The CDR3 sequence: CASSPPGQGREKLFF. As DNA, the CDR3 is TGTGCCAGCTCGCCCCCGGGACAGGGACGCGAAAAACTGTTTTTT. The V gene is TRBV18, the J gene TRBJ1-4, with 9 bases matching TRBD1. Trimming removed 6 bases from V and 8 bases from J; junction bases left unmatched: 10. Germline V gene lookup returns CDR1 KGHSH and CDR2 LQKENI. The length of the CDR3 is 15 residues.

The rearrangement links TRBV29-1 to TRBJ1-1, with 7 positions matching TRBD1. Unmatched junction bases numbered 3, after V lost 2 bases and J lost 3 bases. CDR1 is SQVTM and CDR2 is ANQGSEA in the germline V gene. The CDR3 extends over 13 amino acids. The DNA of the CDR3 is TGCAGCGTTGAAAGGGGACAGCACACTGAAGCTTTCTTT. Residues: CSVERGQHTEAFF.

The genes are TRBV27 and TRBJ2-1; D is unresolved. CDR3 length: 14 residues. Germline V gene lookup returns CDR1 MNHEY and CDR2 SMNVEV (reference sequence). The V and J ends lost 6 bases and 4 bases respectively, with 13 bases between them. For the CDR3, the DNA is TGTGCCAGCAGGCTTCTAGGACCTTACAATGAGCAGTTCTTC. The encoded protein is CASRLLGPYNEQFF.

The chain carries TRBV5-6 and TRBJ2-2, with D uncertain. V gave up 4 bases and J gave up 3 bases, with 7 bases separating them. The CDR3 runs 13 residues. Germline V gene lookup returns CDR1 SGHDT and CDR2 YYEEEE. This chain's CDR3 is CASSTEYTGELFF. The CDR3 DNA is TGTGCCAGCAGCACCGAATACACCGGGGAGCTGTTTTTT.

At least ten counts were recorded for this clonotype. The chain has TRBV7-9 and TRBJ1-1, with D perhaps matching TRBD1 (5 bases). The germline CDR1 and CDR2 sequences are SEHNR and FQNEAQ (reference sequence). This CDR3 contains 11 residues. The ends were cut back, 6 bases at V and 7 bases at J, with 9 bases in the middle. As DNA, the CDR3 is TGTGCCAGCAGTGGGGGACTTGAAGCTTTCTTT. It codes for CASSGGLEAFF.

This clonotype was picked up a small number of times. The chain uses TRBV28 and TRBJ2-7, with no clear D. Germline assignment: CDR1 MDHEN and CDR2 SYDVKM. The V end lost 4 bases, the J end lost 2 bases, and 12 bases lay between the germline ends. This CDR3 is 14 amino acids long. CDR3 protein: CASSSPLGAYEQYF. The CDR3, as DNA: TGTGCCAGCAGTTCTCCGCTAGGCGCCTACGAGCAGTACTTC.

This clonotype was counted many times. CDR3 loop: CASSPELLANYGYTF. The CDR3 DNA reads TGTGCCAGCTCACCAGAGCTCTTAGCTAACTATGGCTACACCTTC. This chain uses TRBV18 with TRBJ1-2; D not resolved. V was shortened by 2 bases and J by 0 bases, with 10 bases between the two germline ends. The CDR3 loop spans 15 amino acids. Germline assignment: CDR1 KGHSH and CDR2 LQKENI.

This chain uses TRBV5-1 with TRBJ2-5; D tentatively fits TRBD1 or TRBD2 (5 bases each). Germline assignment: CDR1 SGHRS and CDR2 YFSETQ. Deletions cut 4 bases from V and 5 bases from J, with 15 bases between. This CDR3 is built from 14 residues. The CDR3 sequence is CASSPRGDGETQYF. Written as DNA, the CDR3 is TGCGCCAGCAGCCCCCGGGGCGATGGGGAGACCCAGTACTTC.